Listed below are T cell receptor beta chains from one sample, sequenced in a study of blood T cell repertoires in COVID-19. Measured with immunoSEQ multiplex PCR; TCRdb has only the in-frame clones, and not every one. The profile shows 90,000 to 120,000 clones, roughly 90% of them singletons. The sequenced material came from peripheral blood. The source is a middle-aged man with active or convalescent COVID-19. Both conserved end residues are part of each CDR3. D genes are given only for firm matches. Only some rows state a clone size, as once, few, many or a class for expanded clones.

d_gene	abundance	v_gene	j_gene	CDR3nt	CDR3aa
-	-	TRBV5-5	TRBJ1-1	TGTGCCAGCCGCGGCAGACTGAACACTGAAGCTTTCTTT	CASRGRLNTEAFF
-	-	TRBV7-3	TRBJ2-5	TGTGCCAGCAGCTTAGTTGCGGCCTCAACGGAGACCCAGTACTTC	CASSLVAASTETQYF
-	once	TRBV27	TRBJ1-1	TGTGCCAGCAGGGGGGCCACTGAAGCTTTCTTT	CASRGATEAFF
TRBD1	-	TRBV7-6	TRBJ2-3	TGTGCCAGCAGCCAGGGGGCGCGGGGCACAGATACGCAGTATTTT	CASSQGARGTDTQYF
-	-	TRBV5-6	TRBJ2-7	TGTGCCAGCAGCTTGATCCGGGAATGGACCTACGAGCAGTACTTC	CASSLIREWTYEQYF
TRBD2	-	TRBV7-2	TRBJ2-3	TGTGCCAGCAGCTTCGGGACTAGCGAGTATTTT	CASSFGTSEYF
TRBD2	-	TRBV19	TRBJ2-2	TGTGCCAGTAGTCAAGCGGGAGCTAACACCGGGGAGCTGTTTTTT	CASSQAGANTGELFF
-	-	TRBV3-1/TRBV3-2	TRBJ1-2	TGTGCCAGCAGCCTCGGGGAGACAGGCTATGGCTACACCTTC	CASSLGETGYGYTF
-	-	TRBV27	TRBJ2-7	TGTGCCAGCAGTTTATCCGGCAGGCTCTTTACCTACGAGCAGTACTTC	CASSLSGRLFTYEQYF
-	-	TRBV5-1	TRBJ1-2	TGCGCCAGCAGCTTGGATATTGGAGCTAACTATGGCTACACCTTC	CASSLDIGANYGYTF
TRBD2	-	TRBV19	TRBJ2-1	TGTGCCAGTAGTATTCTCCTCCTCGCGGGGGGTGAGCAGTTCTTC	CASSILLLAGGEQFF
-	-	TRBV5-6	TRBJ1-3	TGTGCCAGCAGAGGGTTAGGGGGTGAAAACACCATATATTTT	CASRGLGGENTIYF
-	few	TRBV28	TRBJ2-7	TGTGCCAGCAGTTTAAGCCGGGCCTACGAGCAGTACTTC	CASSLSRAYEQYF
-	-	TRBV28	TRBJ2-7	TGTGCCAGCAACCTGGGGCCTGTTTTCCCCGAGCAGTACTTC	CASNLGPVFPEQYF
-	-	TRBV30	TRBJ1-6	TGTGCCGCCCAGACAGTCCAGCTATCTTCACCCCTCCACTTT	CAAQTVQLSSPLHF
-	once	TRBV7-9	TRBJ1-1	TGTGCCAGCAGTAGTCAGGGGCACGCTTCCGAAGCTTTCTTT	CASSSQGHASEAFF
-	-	TRBV7-9	TRBJ2-7	TGTGCCAGCAGCTTAGGGCAGGGTGAGGACGAGCAGTACTTC	CASSLGQGEDEQYF
-	-	TRBV18	TRBJ1-4	TGTGCCAGCTCACCACCTAGTCGAGCGGGCCTTGAAAAACTGTTTTTT	CASSPPSRAGLEKLFF
-	once	TRBV7-8	TRBJ1-2	TGTGCCAGCAGCCCCCAAACGGGGGGCTATGGCTACACCTTC	CASSPQTGGYGYTF
TRBD2	-	TRBV28	TRBJ2-1	TGTGCCAGCAGTCAGAGACTAGCGGGAGGGCGGGGTGAGCAGTTCTTC	CASSQRLAGGRGEQFF
TRBD2	-	TRBV28	TRBJ2-5	TGTGCCAGCGGACTAGCGGGGGCCCAAGAGACCCAGTACTTC	CASGLAGAQETQYF
-	-	TRBV5-4	TRBJ2-1	TGTGCCAGCAGCACTAGATTAGACAGGAGCTCCTACAATGAGCAGTTCTTC	CASSTRLDRSSYNEQFF
-	-	TRBV30	TRBJ2-1	TGTGCCTGGAGTGTAGGAGGAAGCAATGAGCAGTTCTTC	CAWSVGGSNEQFF
-	-	TRBV2	TRBJ1-3	TGTGCCAGCAGTGAAAGTCGGGCCAGGGATTATGGAAACACCATATATTTT	CASSESRARDYGNTIYF
TRBD2	-	TRBV7-7	TRBJ2-1	TGTGCTAGCAGCTTAAATCCTAGCGGTTCTGAGCAGTTCTTC	CASSLNPSGSEQFF
TRBD1	-	TRBV7-9	TRBJ2-1	TGTGCCAGCAGCCTTCAATTAGACAGGGTGGGAAATGAGCAGTTCTTC	CASSLQLDRVGNEQFF
-	-	TRBV3-1/TRBV3-2	TRBJ2-7	TGTGCCAGCAGCCGCGGGACTGGCAACTACGAGCAGTACTTC	CASSRGTGNYEQYF
TRBD1	-	TRBV7-2	TRBJ1-1	TGTGCCAGCAGCTTACAGGGGGTGCTCAACCAAGCTTTCTTT	CASSLQGVLNQAFF
TRBD2	-	TRBV27	TRBJ2-5	TGTGCCAGCAGTTCATCTCCGGGACTAGCGGGGAAGTACCAAGAGACCCAGTACTTC	CASSSSPGLAGKYQETQYF
-	-	TRBV5-1	TRBJ2-1	TGCGCCAGCAGCTTGCGAGTGCTCGAGAATGAGCAGTTCTTC	CASSLRVLENEQFF
-	-	TRBV12-3/TRBV12-4	TRBJ1-1	TGTGCCAGCAGCCCCCGGACAGTCACTGAAGCTTTCTTT	CASSPRTVTEAFF
-	-	TRBV12-5	TRBJ2-2	TGTGCTAGTGGCCCACACGGGGACACCGGGGAGCTGTTTTTT	CASGPHGDTGELFF
-	-	TRBV5-4	TRBJ2-1	TGTGCCAGCACCGAGGGTAACAATGAGCAGTTCTTC	CASTEGNNEQFF
TRBD2	once	TRBV7-2	TRBJ2-3	TGTGCCAGCACGATACTAGCGGGAAAAGGGTCAGATACGCAGTATTTT	CASTILAGKGSDTQYF
-	-	TRBV7-9	TRBJ2-1	TGTGCCAGCAGCCCCCCCCAAAACTACAATGAGCAGTTCTTC	CASSPPQNYNEQFF
TRBD1	once	TRBV19	TRBJ1-5	TGTGCCAGTGGGGAAAGAAGCGCAGGGGGTGGTAGCAATCAGCCCCAGCATTTT	CASGERSAGGGSNQPQHF
-	-	TRBV5-1	TRBJ1-1	TGCGCCAGCAGCCCGATGGGAGGGACTGAAGCTTTCTTT	CASSPMGGTEAFF
TRBD1	once	TRBV5-1	TRBJ2-1	TGCGCCAGCAGCCCAGGACAGGGGGGAAGCGATGAGCAGTTCTTC	CASSPGQGGSDEQFF
-	once	TRBV30	TRBJ1-2	TGTGCCTGGAGTGTACCGCCGGGGGTTGGCTACACCTTC	CAWSVPPGVGYTF
TRBD1	-	TRBV6-5	TRBJ1-1	TGTGCCAGCAGTCCCCAGGGGGGTGACCCTGAAGCTTTCTTT	CASSPQGGDPEAFF
TRBD2	-	TRBV15	TRBJ2-1	TGTGCCACCAGCAGAGTCGAGGGAGGGCCATATGAGCAGTTCTTC	CATSRVEGGPYEQFF
-	once	TRBV29-1	TRBJ2-5	TGCAGCGTTTCAGGGGAGACCCAGTACTTC	CSVSGETQYF
TRBD1	-	TRBV28	TRBJ1-1	TGTGCCAGCAGCTCGTCCCTGGGGACAGGTATGGGGATGAGGGCTTTCTTT	CASSSSLGTGMGMRAFF
-	-	TRBV3-1/TRBV3-2	TRBJ1-2	TGTGCCAGCAGCCAAGAGTCCTCCAGGGGATCTATTGGCTACACCTTC	CASSQESSRGSIGYTF
-	-	TRBV14	TRBJ2-7	TGTGCCAGCAGCCCCTGGCGGGGCGAGTTCATCTACGAGCAGTACTTC	CASSPWRGEFIYEQYF
-	-	TRBV3-1/TRBV3-2	TRBJ1-2	TGTGCCAGCAGCCAAGATTCCTCGGGACGCCTAGCGGGCTACACCTTC	CASSQDSSGRLAGYTF
-	-	TRBV6-5	TRBJ2-7	TGTGCCAGCAGTTATAAGTGGGGAGGCTACGAGCAGTACTTC	CASSYKWGGYEQYF
-	-	TRBV5-8	TRBJ2-7	TGTGCCAGCAGCCCGACGGGGGACTACGAGCAGTACTTC	CASSPTGDYEQYF
TRBD1	-	TRBV19	TRBJ1-2	TGTGCCAGCCATACGGGACAGACCAAAGCTAACTATGGCTACACCTTC	CASHTGQTKANYGYTF
-	-	TRBV7-9	TRBJ2-7	TGTGCCAGCAGCTTAGATCAGGGGATCTACGAGCAGTACTTC	CASSLDQGIYEQYF
TRBD1	-	TRBV15	TRBJ1-2	TGTGCCACCAGCAGAATGGACAGGGGGGTATACAATGGCTACACCTTC	CATSRMDRGVYNGYTF